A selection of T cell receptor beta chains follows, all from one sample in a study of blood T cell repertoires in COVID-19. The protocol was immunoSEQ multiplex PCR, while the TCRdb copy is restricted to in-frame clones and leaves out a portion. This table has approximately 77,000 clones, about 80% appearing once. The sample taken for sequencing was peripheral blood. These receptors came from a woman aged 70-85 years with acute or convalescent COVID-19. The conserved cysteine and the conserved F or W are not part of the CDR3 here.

CDR3 protein: ASSKGDSQETQY
J gene: TRBJ2-5
V gene: TRBV4-2

CDR3 protein: ASSQRGSNIQY
J gene: TRBJ2-4
V gene: TRBV16

CDR3 protein: ASSLEAAYEQY
J gene: TRBJ2-7
V gene: TRBV5-1

CDR3 protein: ASSEFLGRNNQPQH
J gene: TRBJ1-5
V gene: TRBV6-1

CDR3 protein: ASSPPRDSNYGYT
J gene: TRBJ1-2
V gene: TRBV4-1

CDR3 protein: ASSQGPGGYT
J gene: TRBJ1-2
V gene: TRBV3-1/TRBV3-2

CDR3 protein: SVEDQGEHEAF
J gene: TRBJ1-1
V gene: TRBV29-1

CDR3 protein: ASSVDREGTEAF
J gene: TRBJ1-1
V gene: TRBV4-3

CDR3 protein: ASREYTGPLTNIYEQY
J gene: TRBJ2-7
V gene: TRBV6-1

CDR3 protein: ASSPRAAEGYT
J gene: TRBJ1-2
V gene: TRBV18

CDR3 protein: ASSFSTGSPLH
J gene: TRBJ1-6
V gene: TRBV5-1

CDR3 protein: ASSPISGANVLT
J gene: TRBJ2-6
V gene: TRBV7-2

CDR3 protein: ASSYRKRGTLAGYT
J gene: TRBJ1-2
V gene: TRBV6-5

CDR3 protein: ASSYSSGAYYEQY
J gene: TRBJ2-7
V gene: TRBV6-5

CDR3 protein: ASSYAEDGYT
J gene: TRBJ1-2
V gene: TRBV6-5

CDR3 protein: ASTATPGIRWDTGELF
J gene: TRBJ2-2
V gene: TRBV11-2

CDR3 protein: ASSEIFRTGVNQPQH
J gene: TRBJ1-5
V gene: TRBV6-1

CDR3 protein: ASSFGTSGHNEQF
J gene: TRBJ2-1
V gene: TRBV7-9

CDR3 protein: ASSEGIQGVRAF
J gene: TRBJ1-1
V gene: TRBV2

CDR3 protein: ASSSGQGNEAF
J gene: TRBJ1-1
V gene: TRBV7-6

CDR3 protein: ASSLVHRGQPQH
J gene: TRBJ1-5
V gene: TRBV6-2/TRBV6-3

CDR3 protein: ARSLVFLLGHNSNQPQH
J gene: TRBJ1-5
V gene: TRBV5-3

CDR3 protein: ASSWDSSGESPLH
J gene: TRBJ1-6
V gene: TRBV4-1

CDR3 protein: ASSIAGGPSTDTQY
J gene: TRBJ2-3
V gene: TRBV19

CDR3 protein: ASRDLTGSGANVLT
J gene: TRBJ2-6
V gene: TRBV2

CDR3 protein: ASSPAVGGTNYGYT
J gene: TRBJ1-2
V gene: TRBV18

CDR3 protein: ASSYVGGSQETQY
J gene: TRBJ2-5
V gene: TRBV6-5

CDR3 protein: ASSKASGGQETQY
J gene: TRBJ2-5
V gene: TRBV19

CDR3 protein: ASSLGIHQPQH
J gene: TRBJ1-5
V gene: TRBV12-3/TRBV12-4

CDR3 protein: ASRRSFASGRYNEQF
J gene: TRBJ2-1
V gene: TRBV11-2

CDR3 protein: ASSLDPGGRDYGYT
J gene: TRBJ1-2
V gene: TRBV5-1

CDR3 protein: ASSLTDRGFNQPQH
J gene: TRBJ1-5
V gene: TRBV23-1

CDR3 protein: ASSPGVGVTEAF
J gene: TRBJ1-1
V gene: TRBV3-1/TRBV3-2

CDR3 protein: ASRANPGQGIYEQY
J gene: TRBJ2-7
V gene: TRBV2

CDR3 protein: ASNNRVNTEAF
J gene: TRBJ1-1
V gene: TRBV19

CDR3 protein: ASSVLASGELF
J gene: TRBJ2-2
V gene: TRBV9

CDR3 protein: ASTPRGGALGSNYGYT
J gene: TRBJ1-2
V gene: TRBV19

CDR3 protein: ASTPGDTSRETQY
J gene: TRBJ2-5
V gene: TRBV2

CDR3 protein: ATSGGGRNTGELF
J gene: TRBJ2-2
V gene: TRBV24-1

CDR3 protein: ASKRTDYNSPLH
J gene: TRBJ1-6
V gene: TRBV4-3

CDR3 protein: ASTLRGGLDTQY
J gene: TRBJ2-3
V gene: TRBV19

CDR3 protein: ASNSGGLAGETQY
J gene: TRBJ2-5
V gene: TRBV6-5

CDR3 protein: ASSLTQNTEAF
J gene: TRBJ1-1
V gene: TRBV27

CDR3 protein: ASSSGTGGAQPQH
J gene: TRBJ1-5
V gene: TRBV5-6

CDR3 protein: ASSWTGEEGNTIY
J gene: TRBJ1-3
V gene: TRBV5-1

CDR3 protein: ASSSSGGTTGELF
J gene: TRBJ2-2
V gene: TRBV5-4